The sequence of this TCR beta chain was determined in a study of blood T cell repertoires in COVID-19. Across the study: The United States, Italy and Spain supplied acute and convalescent COVID-19 samples.

This CDR3 comprises 14 residues. Germline CDR1 LNHDA, CDR2 SQIVND (reference sequence). V gave up 1 base and J gave up 5 bases; unmatched junction bases: 1. Original methodology: Cell counts per sample came from amplifying reference gene primers. TCRdb keeps only in-frame clones here, not all; method: immunoSEQ multiplex PCR. V, J and clone size reflect that table, while D and trimming were determined from the DNA. Altogether around 60,000 clones are present, roughly 90% being singletons, with the ten largest covering 3.9%. The sequence was obtained from a human donor in a cohort sampled during active COVID-19. Sequenced input: peripheral blood. The chain links TRBV19 to TRBJ2-1; 8 bases are a match to TRBD2. The CDR3 DNA is TGTGCCAGTAGTATAGGACTAGCGAACAATGAGCAGTTCTTC. Translating gives CASSIGLANNEQFF.